A selection of T cell receptor beta chains follows, all from one sample in a study of T cell changes during pregnancy in multiple sclerosis. Some clones are missing from TCRdb's copy, which holds only in-frame ones; the method was immunoSEQ multiplex PCR. Here the sample spans around 80,000 clones, approximately 90% being singletons. This specimen was peripheral blood, taken before pregnancy. Receptors were obtained from a female donor with multiple sclerosis, enrolled in a pregnancy study. The CDR3 runs from the conserved cysteine through the conserved F or W. The D gene is left open where the match is weak. Clone size is shown for a subset of rows, as once, few, many or a class of expanded clone.

TRBJ2-7,.,TRBD1,TRBV2,TGTGCCAGCAGTAAAACGGGACAGGATTCCTACGAGCAGTACTTC,CASSKTGQDSYEQYF
TRBJ1-2,.,TRBD1,TRBV30,TGTGCCTCGCCACAGGGGGCCTGGGGCTACACCTTC,CASPQGAWGYTF
TRBJ1-1,few,TRBD1,TRBV9,TGTGCCAGCAGCGTAGGGGACAGGGCCACTGAAGCTTTCTTT,CASSVGDRATEAFF
TRBJ1-6,few,TRBD1,TRBV7-3,TGTGCCAGCAGCCTGGACAGGGCAAATTCACCCCTCCACTTT,CASSLDRANSPLHF
TRBJ2-2,once,.,TRBV30,TGTGCCTGGAGACAGGGGGGGGCCGGGGAGCTGTTTTTT,CAWRQGGAGELFF
TRBJ1-1,.,.,TRBV5-4,TGTGCCAGCAGCTTCCCGGGGGTCCAGAACACTGAAGCTTTCTTT,CASSFPGVQNTEAFF
TRBJ2-1,.,TRBD2,TRBV5-4,TGTGCCAGCAGCTTTCCGGCGGGGGGCCTCAATGAGCAGTTCTTC,CASSFPAGGLNEQFF
TRBJ2-5,.,TRBD2,TRBV5-1,TGCGCCAGCAGCCGGGGACTAGTGGAGACCCAGTACTTC,CASSRGLVETQYF
TRBJ2-1,.,TRBD2,TRBV13,TGTGCCAGCAGCTCCCTTAGCGGGGATAGCTCCTACAATGAGCAGTTCTTC,CASSSLSGDSSYNEQFF
TRBJ2-3,.,TRBD2,TRBV5-1,TGCGCCAGCAGCTTGGTAGGACTAGCGGGCACAGATACGCAGTATTTT,CASSLVGLAGTDTQYF
TRBJ2-1,.,TRBD1,TRBV19,TGTGCCAGCCGAGGGGACAGGGCCTATGAGCAGTTCTTC,CASRGDRAYEQFF
TRBJ2-3,once,TRBD1,TRBV14,TGTGCCAGCAGCCTTCCGACAGGGGGAACAGATACGCAGTATTTT,CASSLPTGGTDTQYF
TRBJ2-7,.,TRBD2,TRBV9,TGTGCCAGCAGCCCGGGGGGGGAGTCAACCTACGAGCAGTACTTC,CASSPGGESTYEQYF
TRBJ1-2,.,.,TRBV5-1,TGCGCCAGCAGCTTGGGACAGGACTATGGCTACACCTTC,CASSLGQDYGYTF
TRBJ1-2,.,.,TRBV6-1,TGTGCCAGCAGTGAATTCGGAGGGGACTATGGCTACACCTTC,CASSEFGGDYGYTF
TRBJ1-2,.,.,TRBV7-2,TGTGCCAGCAGTCTTCGGGGAAATTATGGCTACACCTTC,CASSLRGNYGYTF
TRBJ2-1,.,TRBD1,TRBV9,TGTGCCAGCAGCGCCCAACTCAGGGGGCAAACTTACAATGAGCAGTTCTTC,CASSAQLRGQTYNEQFF
TRBJ2-2,.,TRBD1,TRBV9,TGTGCCAGCAGCGTAGGGGACAGGGGCCCCGGGGAGCTGTTTTTT,CASSVGDRGPGELFF
TRBJ2-3,.,TRBD1,TRBV10-2,TGCGCCAGCAGCCATGGGACAGGGCCCAATACGCAGTATTTT,CASSHGTGPNTQYF
TRBJ2-1,.,.,TRBV15,TGTGCCACCAGCATGAGACAGATTAACAATGAGCAGTTCTTC,CATSMRQINNEQFF
TRBJ2-7,.,.,TRBV7-9,TGTGCCAGCAGCTTAGGACAGCTCTACGAGCAGTACTTC,CASSLGQLYEQYF
TRBJ2-7,.,.,TRBV7-6,TGTGCCAGCCGGCAGGGAAGCTCCTACGAGCAGTACTTC,CASRQGSSYEQYF
TRBJ2-7,.,.,TRBV6-6,TGTGCCAGCACCCCCCCGGGATCGGACGAGCAGTACTTC,CASTPPGSDEQYF
TRBJ2-5,.,.,TRBV2,TGTGCCAGCAGTGACTTTGCTGACAGAGTCCCAATCTGTCGAGAGACCCAGTACTTC,CASSDFADRVPICRETQYF
TRBJ2-1,.,.,TRBV9,TGTGCCAGCAGCGTAGTGCCCCACAGCCACGATGAGCAGTTCTTC,CASSVVPHSHDEQFF
TRBJ1-6,.,TRBD1,TRBV30,TGTGCCTGGAGCGGACAGGGGAGTTCACCCCTCCACTTT,CAWSGQGSSPLHF
TRBJ1-5,.,.,TRBV2,TGTGCCAGTACGGCGGTAAGCAATCAGCCCCAGCATTTT,CASTAVSNQPQHF
TRBJ2-2,.,TRBD2,TRBV5-4,TGTGCCAGCAGCTCCCCTACTAGCGGGGGGATAACCGGGGAGCTGTTTTTT,CASSSPTSGGITGELFF
TRBJ2-7,.,.,TRBV6-1,TGTGCCAGCAGTGAAATGGAGGAATACCACCACGAGCAGTACTTC,CASSEMEEYHHEQYF
TRBJ1-4,.,TRBD1,TRBV5-5,TGTGCCAGCAGCGCTACAGGGGGCACTAATGAAAAACTGTTTTTT,CASSATGGTNEKLFF
TRBJ2-3,.,TRBD2,TRBV27,TGTGCCAGCGCTGGGACTAGCGGGGGGGCCAGGGATACGCAGTATTTT,CASAGTSGGARDTQYF
TRBJ2-1,.,TRBD2,TRBV10-3,TGTGCCACCAACGACCTAGCGGGGAATGAGCAGTTCTTC,CATNDLAGNEQFF
TRBJ2-1,.,TRBD1,TRBV6-4,TGTGCCAGCAGTGACTCGACAGGGGGCAATGAGCAGTTCTTC,CASSDSTGGNEQFF
TRBJ2-2,.,TRBD1,TRBV11-1,TGTGCCAGCAGCACGGGACAGACCGGGGAGCTGTTTTTT,CASSTGQTGELFF
TRBJ2-1,.,TRBD1,TRBV19,TGTGCCAGTAGTATCGGACAGGGTACTAGGGAGCAGTTCTTC,CASSIGQGTREQFF
TRBJ1-5,.,TRBD1,TRBV6-1,TGTGCCAGCACCCTCAGGGGGTTCAATCAGCCCCAGCATTTT,CASTLRGFNQPQHF
TRBJ2-1,.,.,TRBV12-5,TGTGCTAGTGGTTTGGACCCACAGACGGACAATGAGCAGTTCTTC,CASGLDPQTDNEQFF
TRBJ2-1,.,.,TRBV5-1,TGCGCCAGCAGCGTGGGACATAACGACGACAATGAGCAGTTCTTC,CASSVGHNDDNEQFF
TRBJ1-1,.,.,TRBV20-1,TGCAGTGCTAGAGAGGGGGCGATATGG,CSAREGAIW
TRBJ1-2,.,.,TRBV6-5,TGTGCCAGCAGCCTCGACGGGTATGGCTACACCTTC,CASSLDGYGYTF
TRBJ1-2,.,.,TRBV6-5,TGTGCCAGCGGGAGACAGGTGGACTATGGCTACACCTTC,CASGRQVDYGYTF
TRBJ2-2,.,.,TRBV9,TGTGCCAGCAGCGTATCCCTGTCCGGGGAGCTGTTTTTT,CASSVSLSGELFF
TRBJ2-2,.,.,TRBV27,TGTGCCAGTGTGGGGCCCACCGGGGAGCTGTTTTTT,CASVGPTGELFF
TRBJ1-1,.,.,TRBV6-6,TGTGCCAGCAGTGTCGGGTGGACTGAAGCTTTCTTT,CASSVGWTEAFF
TRBJ1-1,.,TRBD1,TRBV5-1,TGCGCCAGCAGCCGGTCCGGGACAGGGACGGGTACTGAAGCTTTCTTT,CASSRSGTGTGTEAFF
TRBJ2-5,.,.,TRBV6-5,TGTGCCAGCAGTTCCTTCCGGGGCCAAGAGACCCAGTACTTC,CASSSFRGQETQYF
TRBJ1-2,.,TRBD1,TRBV7-8,TGTGCCAGCAGTTCCCGACCCGTATCCGTTACAGGGGGAGGAGACGGCTACACCTTC,CASSSRPVSVTGGGDGYTF
TRBJ1-1,.,TRBD1,TRBV4-1,TGCGCCAGCAGCTCCCGACAGGGGAATACTGAAGCTTTCTTT,CASSSRQGNTEAFF
TRBJ1-6,.,.,TRBV4-2,TGTGCCAGCAGCCAAGATCCCCAGGGAGGTAATTCACCCCTCCACTTT,CASSQDPQGGNSPLHF
TRBJ1-5,.,TRBD1,TRBV2,TGTGCCAGCAGCGGGACAGGGGGCAATCAGCCCCAGCATTTT,CASSGTGGNQPQHF
TRBJ2-3,.,.,TRBV7-9,TGTGCCAGCAGCGCCGTTAAGGTCGGGGTTGGAGATACGCAGTATTTT,CASSAVKVGVGDTQYF
TRBJ2-5,.,TRBD2,TRBV6-5,TGTGCCAGCAGTCAAGCGGGGGGAAAAGAGACCCAGTACTTC,CASSQAGGKETQYF
TRBJ1-4,.,.,TRBV11-2,TGTGCCAGCAGCTCGTCAGGGCCCTACAATGAAAAACTGTTTTTT,CASSSSGPYNEKLFF
TRBJ2-1,.,.,TRBV7-8,TGTGCCAGCGGTCATCTGCGGTCCCACAATGAGCAGTTCTTC,CASGHLRSHNEQFF
TRBJ2-1,.,TRBD1,TRBV7-8,TGTGCCAGCAGCTTAGGGGGCGGGACAGGGAGTCATGAGCAGTTCTTC,CASSLGGGTGSHEQFF
TRBJ2-1,.,TRBD1,TRBV15,TGTGCCACCAGCGCCCGGACAGGGAATGGTCTCGAGCAGTTCTTC,CATSARTGNGLEQFF
TRBJ1-2,.,.,TRBV19,TGTGCCAGTAGTATCGCCCAGAACCCCTTTCCCTATGGCTACACCTTC,CASSIAQNPFPYGYTF
TRBJ1-6,.,.,TRBV9,TGTGCCAGCAGCGCGAGCGGACAGTCTAATTCACCCCTCCACTTT,CASSASGQSNSPLHF
TRBJ1-5,once,.,TRBV6-1,TGTGCCAGCAGTGAACTGCAGGCCAATCAGCCCCAGCATTTT,CASSELQANQPQHF
TRBJ2-1,once,TRBD2,TRBV7-9,TGTGCCAGCAGCTTAGTTATTAGCGGGCACTACAATGAGCAGTTCTTC,CASSLVISGHYNEQFF